What follows are 11 T cell receptor beta chains derived from one specimen sequenced in a study of T cells after yellow fever vaccination. Via MiXCR, TCRdb re-called the 5' RACE reads, giving one row per CDR3 protein. The table lists about 320,000 distinct CDR3 sequences, approximately 4% of them singletons. The starting material was PBMCs, obtained 15 days after the yellow fever booster vaccination. These receptors were obtained from a man younger than 35 who received the YFV17D yellow fever vaccine.

In this sample, this clonotype turned up many times. V usage is TRBV7-6 and J usage is TRBJ2-5; 11 bases align to TRBD2. V shed 0 bases and J 2 bases; nucleotides not matched to a gene: 8. The CDR3 covers 18 residues. CDR1 and CDR2 from the germline V gene are SGHVS and FNYEAQ. CDR3 DNA: TGTGCCAGCAGCTTAGCCTCTAGCGGGGGGCCGAAGCAAGAGACCCAGTACTTC. This gives the protein CASSLASSGGPKQETQYF.

This clonotype has at least ten counts. The chain combines TRBV27 with TRBJ2-5; TRBD2 agrees at 9 bases. CDR1 MNHEY and CDR2 SMNVEV come from the germline V gene (reference sequence). This CDR3 comprises 17 residues. J lost 5 bases, V lost 4 bases, and 14 bases had no gene match. As DNA, the CDR3 is TGTGCCAGCAGTTCAGGAGCGGGGGGCCTAAAGCGGGAGACCCAGTACTTC. Translating gives CASSSGAGGLKRETQYF.

CDR3 region: CASSTDHQETQYF. In DNA, the CDR3 is TGTGCCAGCAGTACCGACCACCAAGAGACCCAGTACTTC. The chain uses TRBV6-2 or TRBV6-3 and TRBJ2-5, with D hard to call. Trimming took 5 bases from V and 0 from J, leaving 7 bases between them. Germline CDR1 MNHEY, CDR2 SVGEGT. This CDR3 contains 13 residues.

This clonotype was counted at least ten times. J is TRBJ2-2 and V is TRBV10-3, with D perhaps matching TRBD1 (6 bases). Germline CDR1 is ENHRY and CDR2 is SYGVKD. CDR3 length equals 14 residues. The V gene lost 11 bases and the J gene lost 1 base, with 14 bases spanning the gap. The chain's CDR3 is CASEGTRNTGELFF. CDR3 DNA sequence: TGTGCCTCGGAAGGGACACGGAACACCGGGGAGCTGTTTTTT.

This clonotype was detected ten times or more. The rearrangement links TRBV29-1 to TRBJ1-1, with no clear D. The CDR3 contains 12 residues. Germline CDR1 reads SQVTM; CDR2 reads ANQGSEA. Trimming cost V 3 bases and J 1 base, with 6 bases left between them. The CDR3 DNA is TGCAGCGTTGATCTTCCGAACACTGAAGCTTTCTTT. This sequence encodes CSVDLPNTEAFF.

This chain uses TRBV30 with TRBJ2-3, with a weak D call TRBD2 (6 bases). Germline V gene lookup returns CDR1 GTSNPN and CDR2 SVGIG (reference sequence). This CDR3 is 13 amino acids long. The ends were cut back, 4 bases at V and 2 bases at J, with 10 bases in the middle. The CDR3 DNA reads TGTGCCTGGACTGGGACTGCCACAGATACGCAGTATTTT. It codes for CAWTGTATDTQYF. The complete variable domain, with remaining parts taken from reference TRBV30 and TRBJ2-3, reads SQTIHQWPATLVQPVGSPLSLECTVEGTSNPNLYWYRQAAGRGLQLLFYSVGIGQISSEVPQNLSASRPQDRQFILSSKKLLLSDSGFYLCAWTGTATDTQYFGPGTRLTVL.

In this sample, this clonotype turned up many times. The chain links TRBV7-2 to TRBJ2-5, with 9 bases identical to TRBD1. From germline, CDR1 is SGHTA and CDR2 FQGNSA. V shed 3 bases and J 5 bases; nucleotides not matched to a gene: 4. CDR3 length: 14 residues. The CDR3 loop is CASSLDRGHETQYF. The CDR3 DNA reads as TGTGCCAGCAGCTTGGACAGGGGTCATGAGACCCAGTACTTC.

V and J are TRBV6-6 and TRBJ1-5; D possibly corresponds to TRBD1 (5 bases). CDR1 is MNHNY, CDR2 SVGAGI, per germline (reference sequence). CDR3 length equals 14 residues. The V end was cut by 7 bases, the J end by 7 bases, with 17 bases between. The CDR3 DNA sequence: TGTGCCAGCACTCTAATAAGGGGTGGCCAGCCCCAGCATTTT. Its translation is CASTLIRGGQPQHF.

At least ten counts were recorded for this clonotype. The chain employs TRBV7-2 and TRBJ1-6, with a possible D match to TRBD1 (5 bases). This CDR3 has 14 amino acids. Trimming shortened V by 3 bases and J by 8 bases, and 11 bases separated the two germline ends. CDR1 is SGHTA and CDR2 is FQGNSA in the germline V gene. The DNA for the CDR3 is TGTGCCAGCAGCTTGCAGGGATTGGATTCACCCCTCCACTTT. This translates into CASSLQGLDSPLHF.

The V gene is TRBV4-1, the J gene TRBJ2-3; D not resolved. The CDR3 totals 15 residues. With 0 bases removed from V and 1 base from J, the gap between germline ends came to 8 bases. Germline assignment: CDR1 MGHRA and CDR2 YSYEKL. CDR3 in amino acids: CASSQEVARTDTQYF. The CDR3 DNA follows: TGCGCCAGCAGCCAAGAAGTAGCACGCACAGATACGCAGTATTTT.

There are a few counts of this clonotype. The chain carries TRBV20-1 and TRBJ2-3, with 14 bases fitting TRBD2. The CDR3 is 18 amino acids. V dropped 4 bases and J dropped 0; count of bases not matched to a gene: 9. Germline V gene lookup returns CDR1 DFQATT and CDR2 SNEGSKA (reference sequence). The CDR3 reads CSATQRLAGGSSTDTQYF. The CDR3 region has the DNA TGCAGTGCTACTCAAAGACTAGCGGGGGGGTCTAGCACAGATACGCAGTATTTT.